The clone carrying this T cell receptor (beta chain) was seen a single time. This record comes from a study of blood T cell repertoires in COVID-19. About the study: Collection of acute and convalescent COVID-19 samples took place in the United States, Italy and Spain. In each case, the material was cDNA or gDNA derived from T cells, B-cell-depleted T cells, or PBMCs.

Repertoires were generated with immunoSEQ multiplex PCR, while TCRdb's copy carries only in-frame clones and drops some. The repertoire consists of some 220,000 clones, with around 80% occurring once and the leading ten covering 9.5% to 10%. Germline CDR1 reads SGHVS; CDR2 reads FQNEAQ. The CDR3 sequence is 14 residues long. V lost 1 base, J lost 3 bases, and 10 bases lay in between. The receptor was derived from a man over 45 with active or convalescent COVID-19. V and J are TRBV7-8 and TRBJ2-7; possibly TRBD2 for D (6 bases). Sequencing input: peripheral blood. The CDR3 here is CASSLGPGDYEQYF. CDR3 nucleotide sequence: TGTGCCAGCAGCTTAGGGCCGGGGGACTACGAGCAGTACTTC.